The 25 T cell receptor beta chains presented below share a single source sample, sequenced in a study of cytomegalovirus exposure and HLA in healthy donors. PCR employed 60 Vbeta and 13 Jbeta primers. Only in-frame clones appear in the TCRdb table, and some are missing; sequencing was by immunoSEQ multiplex PCR. The table records about 190,000 clones, around nine tenths of them present only once. Sample: PBMCs. The receptors stem from a woman younger than 35 in good health and CMV-seronegative.

This chain joins TRBV9 and TRBJ2-1, with D possibly being TRBD2 (6 bases). Trimming pared 0 bases from V and 0 bases from J, leaving 13 bases between. Germline CDR1 is SGDLS and CDR2 is YYNGEE. There are 17 residues in the CDR3. CDR3 protein: CASSVEDPGDSYNEQFF. In nucleotides, the CDR3 is TGTGCCAGCAGCGTAGAAGACCCGGGGGACTCCTACAATGAGCAGTTCTTC.

The genes are TRBV5-1 and TRBJ2-2; TRBD2 aligns across 8 bases. V trimming: 1 base; J trimming: 6 bases; junction bases outside the gene matches: 5. CDR3 size: 15 residues. In germline, CDR1 is SGHRS, CDR2 YFSETQ. Here the CDR3 reads CASSLREGLPGELFF. The CDR3 DNA reads as TGCGCCAGCAGCTTGCGGGAGGGCCTCCCCGGGGAGCTGTTTTTT.

J is TRBJ2-1 and V is TRBV19; 11 bases line up with TRBD2. Germline CDR1 LNHDA, CDR2 SQIVND (reference sequence). The CDR3 totals 16 residues. V lost 3 bases, J lost 9 bases, and 10 bases stayed unmatched. CDR3 residues: CASSIEASGGISEQFF. CDR3 bases: TGTGCCAGTAGTATCGAGGCTAGCGGGGGGATTAGTGAGCAGTTCTTC.

The V and J genes are TRBV4-1 and TRBJ1-6; D call uncertain. The CDR3 length is 14 residues. Germline V gene data show CDR1 as MGHRA and CDR2 as YSYEKL. V was cut by 0 bases and J by 9 bases, with 9 bases left in between. CDR3 in amino acids: CASSQEMGVSPLHF. In nucleotides, the CDR3 is TGCGCCAGCAGCCAAGAAATGGGAGTTTCACCCCTCCACTTT.

This clone was recorded only once. V and J are TRBV19 and TRBJ2-5; TRBD2 matches 12 bases. This CDR3 is 19 amino acids long. The V gene's germline CDR1 is LNHDA and CDR2 SQIVND (reference sequence). The V gene end was trimmed by 8 bases and the J gene end by 2 bases; junction bases not matched to a gene: 18. The CDR3 nucleotides are TGTGCCAGTGGGATCCGGAGGACTAGCGGGACCTACTCTCAAGAGACCCAGTACTTC. Residues: CASGIRRTSGTYSQETQYF.

The rearrangement uses TRBV27 and TRBJ1-5, with 8 bases aligning to TRBD1. The CDR3 covers 17 residues. With 5 bases clipped from V and 0 bases from J, the junction kept 9 bases outside the gene matches. The V gene's germline CDR1 is MNHEY and CDR2 SMNVEV (reference sequence). CDR3 DNA sequence: TGTGCCAGCAGTCCCGGGACAGGAATCTATAGCAATCAGCCCCAGCATTTT. Translating it yields CASSPGTGIYSNQPQHF.

The chain recombines TRBV7-8 with TRBJ1-2; 9 bases are a match to TRBD1. Germline CDR1 and CDR2: SGHVS and FQNEAQ. The CDR3 is 14 amino acids. Trimming cost V 7 bases and J 5 bases; bases outside gene matches: 8. CDR3 DNA: TGTGCCAGCACCCCGGGACAGGGAATGTATGGCTACACCTTC. It yields the protein CASTPGQGMYGYTF.

This sequence joins TRBV6-4 and TRBJ1-4; D call uncertain. The V end was cut by 2 bases, the J end by 4 bases, with 8 bases between. CDR3 size: 14 residues. CDR1 is MRHNA, CDR2 SNTAGT, per germline. DNA of the CDR3: TGTGCCAGCAGTGACAGCACCGTTAATGAAAAACTGTTTTTT. Translating it yields CASSDSTVNEKLFF.

The gene calls are TRBV14 and TRBJ2-1; 12 bases align to TRBD2. Germline values: CDR1 SGHDN, CDR2 FVKESK. This CDR3 is built from 15 residues. Trimming removed 4 bases from V and 4 bases from J; junction bases left unmatched: 2. CDR3 DNA: TGTGCCAGCAGCCCCCTAGCGGGAGGGTACAATGAGCAGTTCTTC. It yields the protein CASSPLAGGYNEQFF.

The chain joins TRBV5-1 to TRBJ1-4; the D gene is possibly TRBD1 (5 bases). The germline CDR1 and CDR2 sequences are SGHRS and YFSETQ. V was pared by 2 bases and J by 4 bases, with 12 bases between. This CDR3 has 15 amino acids. In DNA form, the CDR3 reads TGCGCCAGCAGCTTATCAGGCGGGGGTAATGAAAAACTGTTTTTT. Its protein is CASSLSGGGNEKLFF.

The CDR3 is CASSPRGAGGTDTQYF. The CDR3 region has the DNA TGTGCCAGCTCACCACGAGGGGCAGGGGGCACAGATACGCAGTATTTT. The chain uses TRBV18 and TRBJ2-3, with D possibly TRBD1 on 6 matching bases. Germline CDR1 KGHSH, CDR2 LQKENI. The germline V and J ends were trimmed by 1 base and 1 base, with 12 bases remaining between them. This CDR3 has 16 amino acids.

In this sample, this clone turned up a few times. The chain joins TRBV6-1 to TRBJ1-5; TRBD1 is a possible D gene (6 bases). The V gene's germline CDR1 is MNHNS and CDR2 SASEGT. V was shortened by 4 bases and J by 7 bases, with 17 bases between the two germline ends. This CDR3 comprises 15 residues. The DNA of the CDR3 is TGTGCCAGCAGTGTGACAGGCCACTTGACCCAGCCCCAGCATTTT. Residues: CASSVTGHLTQPQHF.

This clone appeared a few times. The chain joins TRBV29-1 to TRBJ1-2; no reliable D call. The CDR3 has 12 amino acids. CDR1 is SQVTM and CDR2 is ANQGSEA in the germline V gene. Trimming shortened V by 6 bases and J by 4 bases, and 12 bases separated the two germline ends. For the CDR3, the DNA is TGCAGCGTCAAATGGGCAGCCTATGGCTACACCTTC. The encoded protein is CSVKWAAYGYTF.

V usage is TRBV6-5 and J usage is TRBJ1-3, with TRBD1 matching over 8 bases. The germline V gene encodes CDR1 MNHEY and CDR2 SVGAGI. Losses at the gene ends were 6 bases for V and 4 bases for J; bases not matched to a gene: 8. The CDR3 sequence is 15 residues long. CDR3 DNA sequence: TGTGCCAGCAGCTCCCAGGGGGCGAGAGGAAACACCATATATTTT. Its translation: CASSSQGARGNTIYF.

Written as DNA, the CDR3 is TGTGCCAGCAGCCCTCTGCAGCGGGGAGTCACAGATACGCAGTATTTT. It is translated as CASSPLQRGVTDTQYF. V gene TRBV14 combines with J gene TRBJ2-3, with 7 nucleotides matching TRBD2. Looked up from germline, CDR1 is SGHDN and CDR2 is FVKESK. CDR3 length: 16 residues. J gave up 2 bases and V 4 bases, and 9 bases lay outside the gene matches.

For this clone: An end of the junction differs from the germline gene, which may be a read error. The CDR3 DNA follows: TGTTCCAGCAGCTTAGATCTCACTGAAGCTTTCTTT. Translated, it gives CSSSLDLTEAFF. The chain uses TRBV7-9 and TRBJ1-1; D uncertain. Per germline, CDR1 SEHNR and CDR2 FQNEAQ (reference sequence). The CDR3 is made up of 12 amino acids.

In this sample, this clone turned up once. The V call is TRBV30, the J call TRBJ1-1, with D uncertain. V lost 8 bases, J lost 0 bases, and 16 bases lay in between. Germline V gene sequence: CDR1 GTSNPN, CDR2 SVGIG (reference sequence). CDR3 size: 14 residues. The CDR3 DNA sequence: TGTGCCGGAGGAGGAGAGTTCATGAACACTGAAGCTTTCTTT. Its protein product is CAGGGEFMNTEAFF. Looking up the rest from reference TRBV30 and TRBJ1-1 gives the full variable domain: SQTIHQWPATLVQPVGSPLSLECTVEGTSNPNLYWYRQAAGRGLQLLFYSVGIGQISSEVPQNLSASRPQDRQFILSSKKLLLSDSGFYLCAGGGEFMNTEAFFGQGTRLTVV.

V usage is TRBV28 and J usage is TRBJ2-5; the match to TRBD2 covers 11 bases. The CDR3 spans 17 residues. Germline CDR1 and CDR2: MDHEN and SYDVKM. V was clipped by 3 bases and J by 3 bases; unmatched bases: 9. The CDR3 region has the DNA TGTGCCAGCAGTTTTGGGGATAGCGGGGGGGCCGAAGAGACCCAGTACTTC. The encoded protein is CASSFGDSGGAEETQYF.

This chain uses TRBV11-2 with TRBJ2-5; 10 bases map to TRBD2. The CDR3 loop spans 16 amino acids. Per germline, CDR1 SGHAT and CDR2 FQNNGV. The V gene end was trimmed by 5 bases and the J gene end by 3 bases; junction bases not matched to a gene: 9. The CDR3 DNA is TGTGCCAGCAGCCCCCTTAGCGGGGGGCTAAAAGAGACCCAGTACTTC. Its protein is CASSPLSGGLKETQYF. Together with reference TRBV11-2 and TRBJ2-5, the CDR3 gives the full variable domain: EAGVAQSPRYKIIEKRQSVAFWCNPISGHATLYWYQQILGQGPKLLIQFQNNGVVDDSQLPKDRFSAERLKGVDSTLKIQPAKLEDSAVYLCASSPLSGGLKETQYFGPGTRLLVL.

J is TRBJ1-3 and V is TRBV6-1, with 7 bases fitting TRBD1. Germline assignment: CDR1 MNHNS and CDR2 SASEGT. V trimming: 8 bases; J trimming: 0 bases; junction bases outside the gene matches: 7. This CDR3 region has 15 residues. CDR3 amino acids: CASAGTAFSGNTIYF. The CDR3 bases are TGTGCCAGCGCCGGGACAGCGTTCTCTGGAAACACCATATATTTT.

The J gene is TRBJ2-7, the V gene TRBV19, with TRBD1 identical over 8 bases. Germline V gene lookup returns CDR1 LNHDA and CDR2 SQIVND (reference sequence). J was trimmed by 2 bases and V by 3 bases; bases with no gene match: 6. The CDR3 totals 15 residues. For the CDR3, the DNA is TGTGCCAGTAGTATCCCCGGACAGGGCGCCTACGAGCAGTACTTC. This codes for CASSIPGQGAYEQYF.

This rearrangement joins TRBV5-1 to TRBJ1-5; D not certain. CDR3 size: 14 residues. Germline V gene sequence: CDR1 SGHRS, CDR2 YFSETQ. The germline V and J ends were trimmed by 1 base and 5 bases, with 10 bases remaining between them. CDR3 sequence (DNA): TGCGCCAGCAGCTTGTTGCCAGAAGATCAGCCCCAGCATTTT. Encoded protein: CASSLLPEDQPQHF.

The chain recombines TRBV4-1 with TRBJ1-1; D unresolved. The CDR3 is 13 residues long. From germline, CDR1 is MGHRA and CDR2 YSYEKL. V was pared by 4 bases and J by 1 base, with 7 bases between. The CDR3 sequence is CASSRGRNTEAFF. The CDR3 DNA reads as TGCGCCAGCAGCCGAGGGAGGAACACTGAAGCTTTCTTT.

CDR3 sequence reads: CASSPPAGGPLDTQYF. CDR3 DNA: TGTGCCAGCAGCCCCCCGGCGGGAGGGCCCCTAGATACGCAGTATTTT. V and J are TRBV7-2 and TRBJ2-3; TRBD2 matches at 9 bases. The CDR3 contains 16 residues. From germline, CDR1 is SGHTA and CDR2 FQGNSA. V gave up 5 bases and J gave up 5 bases; unmatched junction bases: 11.

The J gene is TRBJ2-7, the V gene TRBV29-1, with 7 bases that match TRBD1. Losses at the gene ends were 2 bases for V and 0 bases for J; bases not matched to a gene: 4. The CDR3 sequence is 14 residues long. Germline assignment: CDR1 SQVTM and CDR2 ANQGSEA. CDR3 in amino acids: CSVERQGDSYEQYF. As DNA, the CDR3 is TGCAGCGTTGAAAGGCAGGGGGACTCCTACGAGCAGTACTTC.